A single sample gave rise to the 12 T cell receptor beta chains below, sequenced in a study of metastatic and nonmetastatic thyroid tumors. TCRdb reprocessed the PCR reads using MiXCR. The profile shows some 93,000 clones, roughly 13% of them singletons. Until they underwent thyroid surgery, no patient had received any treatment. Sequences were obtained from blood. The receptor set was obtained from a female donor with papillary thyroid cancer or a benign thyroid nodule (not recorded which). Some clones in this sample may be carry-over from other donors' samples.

In DNA form, the CDR3 reads TGTGCCAGCAGCTTGGACAGGGGGATTAACTATGGCTACACCTTC. Amino acids: CASSLDRGINYGYTF. The chain recombines TRBV7-2 with TRBJ1-2, with 10 bases lining up with TRBD1. The CDR3 has 15 residues. Germline CDR1 is SGHTA and CDR2 is FQGNSA. With 3 bases clipped from V and 1 base from J, the junction kept 2 bases outside the gene matches.

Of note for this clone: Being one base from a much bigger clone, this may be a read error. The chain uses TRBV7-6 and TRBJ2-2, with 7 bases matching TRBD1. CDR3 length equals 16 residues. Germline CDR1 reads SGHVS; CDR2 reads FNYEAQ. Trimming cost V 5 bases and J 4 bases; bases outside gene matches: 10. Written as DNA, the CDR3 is TGTGCCAGCAGCATCCGTCCGACAGGGAGCACCGGGGAGCTGTTTTTT. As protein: CASSIRPTGSTGELFF.

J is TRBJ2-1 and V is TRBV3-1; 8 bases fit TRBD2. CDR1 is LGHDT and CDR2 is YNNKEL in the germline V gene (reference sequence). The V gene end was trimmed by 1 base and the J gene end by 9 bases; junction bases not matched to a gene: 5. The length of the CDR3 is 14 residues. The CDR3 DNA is TGTGCCAGCAGCCAAGCGGGGGGGCGTGGTGAGCAGTTCTTC. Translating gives CASSQAGGRGEQFF.

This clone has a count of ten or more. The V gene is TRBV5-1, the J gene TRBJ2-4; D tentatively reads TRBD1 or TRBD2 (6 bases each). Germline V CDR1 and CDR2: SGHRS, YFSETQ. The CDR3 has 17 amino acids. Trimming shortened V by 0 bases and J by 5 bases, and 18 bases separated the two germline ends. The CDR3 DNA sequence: TGCGCCAGCAGCTTGGCGGCCGCCCCGGGGGCCGAAAACATTCAGTACTTC. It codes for CASSLAAAPGAENIQYF.

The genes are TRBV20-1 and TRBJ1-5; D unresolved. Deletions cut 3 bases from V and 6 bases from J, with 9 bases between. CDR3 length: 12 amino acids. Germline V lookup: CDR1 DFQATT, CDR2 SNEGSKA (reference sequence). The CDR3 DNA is TGCAGTGCTAGGGTTGGTGTTCAGCCCCAGCATTTT. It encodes CSARVGVQPQHF.

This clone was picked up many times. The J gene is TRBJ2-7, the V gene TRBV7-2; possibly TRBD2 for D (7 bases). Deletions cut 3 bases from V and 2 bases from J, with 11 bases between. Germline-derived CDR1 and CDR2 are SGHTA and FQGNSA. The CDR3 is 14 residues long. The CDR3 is CASSLGGRTYEQYF. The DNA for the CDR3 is TGTGCCAGCAGCTTGGGGGGGCGAACCTACGAGCAGTACTTC.

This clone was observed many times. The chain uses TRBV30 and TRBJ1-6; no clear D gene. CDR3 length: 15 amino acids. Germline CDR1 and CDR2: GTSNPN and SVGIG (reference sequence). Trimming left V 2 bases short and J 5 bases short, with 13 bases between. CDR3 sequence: CAWSNLGYNNSPLHF. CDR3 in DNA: TGTGCCTGGAGTAATTTGGGATATAATAATTCACCCCTCCACTTT.

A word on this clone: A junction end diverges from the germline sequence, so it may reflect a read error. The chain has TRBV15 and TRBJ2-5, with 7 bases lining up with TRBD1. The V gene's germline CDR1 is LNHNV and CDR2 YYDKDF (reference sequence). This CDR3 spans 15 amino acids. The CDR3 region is CATSRGGGQSETHYF. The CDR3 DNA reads TGTGCCACCAGCAGGGGTGGGGGACAGAGTGAGACCCATTACTTC.

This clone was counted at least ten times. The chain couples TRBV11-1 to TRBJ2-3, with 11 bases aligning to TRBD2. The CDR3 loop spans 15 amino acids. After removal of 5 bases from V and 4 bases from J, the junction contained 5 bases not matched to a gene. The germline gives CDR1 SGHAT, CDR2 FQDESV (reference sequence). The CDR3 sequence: CASSTLAGVPDTQYF. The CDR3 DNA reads TGTGCCAGCAGCACACTAGCGGGAGTCCCAGATACGCAGTATTTT.

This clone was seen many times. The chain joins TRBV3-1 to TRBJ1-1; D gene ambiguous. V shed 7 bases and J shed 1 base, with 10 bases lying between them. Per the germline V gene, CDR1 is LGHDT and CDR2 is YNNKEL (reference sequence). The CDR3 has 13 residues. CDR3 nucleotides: TGTGCCAGCAATACGGTTGGGAACACTGAAGCTTTCTTT. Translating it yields CASNTVGNTEAFF.

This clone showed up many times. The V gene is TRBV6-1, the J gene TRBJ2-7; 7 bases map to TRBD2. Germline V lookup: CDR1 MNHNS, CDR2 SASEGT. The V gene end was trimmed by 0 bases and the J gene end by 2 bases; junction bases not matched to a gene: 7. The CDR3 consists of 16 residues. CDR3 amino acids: CASSEARSGVAYEQYF. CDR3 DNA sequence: TGTGCCAGCAGTGAAGCTAGGAGCGGGGTAGCCTACGAGCAGTACTTC.

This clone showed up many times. For the CDR3, the DNA is TGTGCCAGCAGAGCTGACCTAGCGGAGACCTACGAGCAGTACTTC. The encoded protein is CASRADLAETYEQYF. The V gene is TRBV2, the J gene TRBJ2-7; 7 nucleotides line up with TRBD2. Trimming at V came to 6 bases and at J to 2 bases, leaving 10 bases not matched to a gene. The CDR3 extends over 15 amino acids. Germline CDR1 and CDR2: SNHLY and FYNNEI.